A single sample gave rise to the 26 T cell receptor beta chains below, sequenced in a study of blood T cell repertoires in COVID-19. The table came from immunoSEQ multiplex PCR; TCRdb's copy has only in-frame clones and leaves some out. The sample lists 150,000 to 200,000 clones, 81% seen once, with 12% in the top ten. The source material was peripheral blood. These receptor sequences come from a woman of 80 years or more with COVID-19, enrolled during active disease.

V gene TRBV19 combines with J gene TRBJ2-7; no clear D. The CDR3 extends over 13 amino acids. Trimming took 5 bases from V and 6 from J, leaving 14 bases between them. Looked up from germline, CDR1 is LNHDA and CDR2 is SQIVND (reference sequence). CDR3 residues: CASSPSLVSEQYF. As DNA, the CDR3 is TGTGCCAGTAGTCCCTCGTTGGTGAGCGAGCAGTACTTC.

The chain uses TRBV7-9 and TRBJ2-7; 13 bases align to TRBD2. This CDR3 is 18 amino acids long. Germline V gives CDR1 SEHNR, CDR2 FQNEAQ (reference sequence). The trim removed 6 bases at V and 3 bases at J, leaving 14 bases unmatched. The CDR3 here is CASSRTSGSHSFVYEQYF. CDR3 bases: TGTGCCAGCAGTCGGACTAGCGGGAGCCACAGTTTTGTCTACGAGCAGTACTTC.

The chain couples TRBV28 to TRBJ1-2; 10 positions agree with TRBD1. The CDR3 runs 10 residues. Germline values: CDR1 MDHEN, CDR2 SYDVKM. The trim removed 5 bases at V and 14 bases at J, leaving 2 bases unmatched. Here the CDR3 reads CASSGTGETF. The CDR3 region has the DNA TGTGCCAGCAGTGGGACAGGGGAAACCTTC.

The V gene is TRBV11-3, the J gene TRBJ2-2; 9 bases are shared with TRBD1. After removal of 4 bases from V and 3 bases from J, the junction contained 6 bases not matched to a gene. This CDR3 contains 16 residues. In germline, CDR1 is SGHNT, CDR2 YENEEA. The CDR3 nucleotides are TGTGCCAGCAGCTCTCCGGGACAGGGTTACACCGGGGAGCTGTTTTTT. This encodes CASSSPGQGYTGELFF. Together with reference TRBV11-3 and TRBJ2-2, the CDR3 gives the full variable domain: EAGVVQSPRYKIIEKKQPVAFWCNPISGHNTLYWYLQNLGQGPELLIRYENEEAVDDSQLPKDRFSAERLKGVDSTLKIQPAELGDSAVYLCASSSPGQGYTGELFFGEGSRLTVL.

The chain couples TRBV5-6 to TRBJ1-2; D unclear. The CDR3 runs 13 residues. Trimming cost V 2 bases and J 4 bases, with 9 bases left between them. In germline, CDR1 is SGHDT, CDR2 YYEEEE. The CDR3 DNA is TGTGCCAGCAGCTTCAACTCTCTCTATGGCTACACCTTC. This codes for CASSFNSLYGYTF.

This clone appeared a few times. The gene calls are TRBV5-4 and TRBJ2-7; 7 positions agree with TRBD2. The CDR3 is made up of 12 amino acids. V gave up 4 bases and J gave up 7 bases; unmatched junction bases: 5. In germline, CDR1 is SGHNT, CDR2 YYREEE (reference sequence). This CDR3 is CASSLAGEEQYF. The CDR3 bases are TGTGCCAGCAGCCTGGCGGGAGAAGAGCAGTACTTC.

CDR3: CASSPGTGMGYTF. The CDR3 DNA reads as TGTGCCAGCTCACCTGGGACAGGGATGGGCTACACCTTC. The gene calls are TRBV18 and TRBJ1-2; 9 bases map to TRBD1. J lost 8 bases, V lost 3 bases, and 4 bases had no gene match. Germline CDR1 and CDR2: KGHSH and LQKENI. The CDR3 is 13 residues long.

J is TRBJ2-1 and V is TRBV19; tentatively, D is TRBD2 (5 bases). The germline CDR1 and CDR2 sequences are LNHDA and SQIVND (reference sequence). V was shortened by 4 bases and J by 5 bases, with 9 bases between the two germline ends. The CDR3 totals 13 residues. CDR3 bases: TGTGCCAGTAGTAGAGGGAGACACAATGAGCAGTTCTTC. Its protein is CASSRGRHNEQFF.

The gene calls are TRBV29-1 and TRBJ2-1, with 7 bases that match TRBD1. This CDR3 is built from 14 residues. In germline, CDR1 is SQVTM, CDR2 ANQGSEA. Losses at the gene ends were 6 bases for V and 10 bases for J; bases not matched to a gene: 15. CDR3 residues: CSVKGARTPQEQFF. CDR3 DNA: TGCAGCGTGAAGGGGGCGCGGACCCCCCAAGAGCAGTTCTTC.

As regards this clone: Distinct nucleotide sequences in the sample also encode this CDR3. The chain has TRBV6-5 and TRBJ2-1; D is possibly TRBD2 (5 bases). The germline V gene has CDR1 MNHEY and CDR2 SVGAGI. V shed 0 bases and J shed 4 bases, with 7 bases lying between them. The CDR3 is made up of 14 amino acids. The DNA for the CDR3 is TGTGCCAGCAGTTACTCTCGGGGTTACAATGAGCAGTTCTTC. It encodes CASSYSRGYNEQFF.

This chain joins TRBV7-9 and TRBJ2-7; 7 bases match TRBD2. CDR3 size: 14 residues. Germline CDR1 reads SEHNR; CDR2 reads FQNEAQ (reference sequence). V was pared by 1 base and J by 3 bases, with 3 bases of the junction left unmatched. CDR3 amino acids: CASSLELAFYEQYF. In nucleotides, the CDR3 is TGTGCCAGCAGCTTAGAACTAGCGTTCTACGAGCAGTACTTC.

This chain joins TRBV4-2 and TRBJ1-2, with TRBD1 as a possible D gene (5 bases). CDR1 is LGHNA and CDR2 is YNFKEQ in the germline V gene. V was clipped by 1 base and J by 8 bases, with 17 bases between them. This CDR3 is 15 amino acids long. The CDR3 region is CASSQGIRAGNGYTF. The CDR3 region has the DNA TGTGCCAGCAGCCAAGGTATCCGGGCAGGGAACGGCTACACCTTC.

The chain links TRBV19 to TRBJ2-1, with 10 bases identical to TRBD2. From germline, CDR1 is LNHDA and CDR2 SQIVND (reference sequence). J lost 4 bases, V lost 5 bases, and 5 bases had no gene match. The CDR3 extends over 15 amino acids. The CDR3, as DNA: TGTGCCAGTAGTTTCGGACTAGCGGATTACAATGAGCAGTTCTTC. Encoded protein: CASSFGLADYNEQFF.

CDR3 nucleotides: TGTGCCAGCAGCTCGCGAAACATGGGGGCAGGCACCATATATTTT. Amino acid sequence: CASSSRNMGAGTIYF. The genes are TRBV7-9 and TRBJ1-3, with a weak D call TRBD1 (6 bases). CDR3 length: 15 amino acids. The V gene lost 4 bases and the J gene lost 9 bases, with 19 bases spanning the gap. Germline V gene sequence: CDR1 SEHNR, CDR2 FQNEAQ (reference sequence).

This rearrangement joins TRBV5-1 to TRBJ1-4; D is unclear. The CDR3 consists of 13 residues. Germline assignment: CDR1 SGHRS and CDR2 YFSETQ. The V gene lost 0 bases and the J gene lost 8 bases, with 8 bases spanning the gap. As DNA, the CDR3 is TGCGCCAGCAGCTTGGACACCAAGGAAAAACTGTTTTTT. Translation: CASSLDTKEKLFF.

About this clone itself: At one end the junction does not follow the germline gene, possibly because of a read error. CDR3 loop: CANSFNPGRDNTIYF. CDR3 sequence (DNA): TGCGCCAACAGCTTTAATCCCGGGAGGGATAACACCATATATTTT. V and J are TRBV5-1 and TRBJ1-3; D gene unclear. Per germline, CDR1 SGHRS and CDR2 YFSETQ. This CDR3 contains 15 residues.

This chain links TRBV19 with TRBJ1-3; D is uncertain. This CDR3 is 14 amino acids long. The V gene's germline CDR1 is LNHDA and CDR2 SQIVND (reference sequence). V dropped 4 bases and J dropped 2 bases, with 9 bases sitting between them. CDR3 sequence reads: CASSTGFPGNTIYF. The CDR3 nucleotides read TGTGCCAGTAGTACCGGGTTTCCTGGAAACACCATATATTTT.

This clone appeared once. The J gene is TRBJ1-2, the V gene TRBV5-1; D gene ambiguous. This CDR3 has 12 residues. The V end lost 0 bases, the J end lost 6 bases, and 6 bases lay between the germline ends. Germline assignment: CDR1 SGHRS and CDR2 YFSETQ. CDR3 sequence (DNA): TGCGCCAGCAGCTTGGGTCAGGATGGCTACACCTTC. Protein product: CASSLGQDGYTF.

The chain recombines TRBV13 with TRBJ2-7; 8 nucleotides line up with TRBD2. V shed 5 bases, J shed 0 bases, and the junction held 6 bases outside the gene matches. CDR3 length: 15 amino acids. Germline loops: CDR1 PRHDT, CDR2 FYEKMQ (reference sequence). The CDR3 spells CASSLLAESSYEQYF. CDR3 coding DNA: TGTGCCAGCAGCCTACTAGCGGAGAGCTCCTACGAGCAGTACTTC.

This rearrangement joins TRBV28 to TRBJ1-1; 7 bases are a match to TRBD1. Germline values: CDR1 MDHEN, CDR2 SYDVKM. With 4 bases clipped from V and 3 bases from J, the junction kept 8 bases outside the gene matches. CDR3 size: 15 residues. CDR3 protein: CASSSPGQTYTEAFF. The CDR3 DNA sequence: TGTGCCAGCAGTTCCCCGGGACAGACATACACTGAAGCTTTCTTT. Full variable domain (outside the CDR3, taken from reference TRBV28 and TRBJ1-1): DVKVTQSSRYLVKRTGEKVFLECVQDMDHENMFWYRQDPGLGLRLIYFSYDVKMKEKGDIPEGYSVSREKKERFSLILESASTNQTSMYLCASSSPGQTYTEAFFGQGTRLTVV.

This chain uses TRBV5-1 with TRBJ1-5; 10 bases match TRBD1. The CDR3 has 14 residues. The J segment lost 7 bases and the V segment lost 5 bases, leaving 6 bases of the junction unmatched. CDR1 is SGHRS, CDR2 YFSETQ, per germline. The CDR3 sequence: CASRWDRGNQPQHF. As DNA, the CDR3 is TGCGCCAGCAGATGGGACAGGGGAAACCAGCCCCAGCATTTT.

CDR3 amino acids: CASSIEAGKAYGYTF. CDR3 DNA sequence: TGTGCCAGTAGTATAGAGGCAGGAAAGGCCTATGGCTACACCTTC. The chain links TRBV19 to TRBJ1-2; unclear D gene. The CDR3 length is 15 residues. Trimming removed 0 bases at V and 4 bases at J, with 12 bases between. Germline V gene lookup returns CDR1 LNHDA and CDR2 SQIVND (reference sequence). The variable domain in full, completed from reference TRBV19 and TRBJ1-2, reads DGGITQSPKYLFRKEGQNVTLSCEQNLNHDAMYWYRQDPGQGLRLIYYSQIVNDFQKGDIAEGYSVSREKKESFPLTVTSAQKNPTAFYLCASSIEAGKAYGYTFGSGTRLTVV.

The V and J genes are TRBV19 and TRBJ1-1; 9 nucleotides agree with TRBD1. The CDR3 is 15 residues long. Per germline, CDR1 LNHDA and CDR2 SQIVND (reference sequence). The V segment lost 5 bases and the J segment 3 bases; nucleotides outside the gene matches: 7. The CDR3 sequence: CASSLARQGDTEAFF. CDR3 nucleotides: TGTGCCAGTAGTCTGGCAAGACAGGGGGACACTGAAGCTTTCTTT.

The J gene is TRBJ1-4, the V gene TRBV4-3; the D is unclear. CDR1 is LGHNA and CDR2 is YSLEER in the germline V gene. V lost 0 bases to trimming and J lost 4 bases, with 9 bases between them. The CDR3 is made up of 15 amino acids. CDR3 in DNA: TGCGCCAGCAGCCAAGACGGCACGGGTAATGAAAAACTGTTTTTT. Protein sequence: CASSQDGTGNEKLFF.

This chain uses TRBV2 with TRBJ1-3, with D tentatively TRBD1 (6 bases). The CDR3 consists of 13 residues. Germline V gene sequence: CDR1 SNHLY, CDR2 FYNNEI. V lost 10 bases, J lost 2 bases, and 12 bases lay in between. In nucleotides, the CDR3 is TGTGCCACCCAGCAGGGGACTGGAAACACCATATATTTT. Encoded protein: CATQQGTGNTIYF. The full variable domain, its missing parts supplied by reference TRBV2 and TRBJ1-3, is EPEVTQTPSHQVTQMGQEVILRCVPISNHLYFYWYRQILGQKVEFLVSFYNNEISEKSEIFDDQFSVERPDGSNFTLKIRSTKLEDSAMYFCATQQGTGNTIYFGEGSWLTVV.

About this clone itself: Other nucleotide sequences from this sample produce the same CDR3. DNA for the CDR3: TGCGCCAGCAGCTTGGCTGGGAGCTCCTACAATGAGCAGTTCTTC. Its protein product is CASSLAGSSYNEQFF. The chain joins TRBV5-1 to TRBJ2-1; tentatively, D is TRBD2 (5 bases). The germline V gene has CDR1 SGHRS and CDR2 YFSETQ. The V and J ends lost 0 bases and 0 bases respectively, with 7 bases between them. This CDR3 region has 15 residues.